What follows are 8 T cell receptor beta chains derived from one specimen sequenced in a study of blood T cell repertoires in COVID-19. The protocol was immunoSEQ multiplex PCR, while the TCRdb copy is restricted to in-frame clones and leaves out a portion. The sample has around 200,000 clones, 83% seen once. Sequencing was done on a sample of peripheral blood. The receptor source for this set is a woman aged 25 to 45 with COVID-19, enrolled during active disease.

The chain is built from TRBV7-2 and TRBJ1-1; D remains unclear. Germline values: CDR1 SGHTA, CDR2 FQGNSA. V dropped 1 base and J dropped 4 bases, with 13 bases sitting between them. This CDR3 comprises 15 residues. The DNA for the CDR3 is TGTGCCAGCAGCTTAGTGTCCGGGGAGGGCACTGAAGCTTTCTTT. It is translated as CASSLVSGEGTEAFF.

The chain uses TRBV30 and TRBJ1-2; D remains unclear. The CDR3 runs 12 residues. Germline CDR1 reads GTSNPN; CDR2 reads SVGIG (reference sequence). The CDR3 reads CASKVGVYGYTF. In nucleotides, the CDR3 is TGTGCTTCCAAGGTGGGAGTCTATGGCTACACCTTC.

The V gene is TRBV19, the J gene TRBJ2-7; 11 bases are a match to TRBD2. This CDR3 is 16 amino acids long. V shed 1 base and J 3 bases; nucleotides not matched to a gene: 5. Germline V gene data show CDR1 as LNHDA and CDR2 as SQIVND (reference sequence). CDR3 in DNA: TGTGCCAGTAGTATAGTCGCCGGACTAGCGGGCTACGAGCAGTACTTC. It specifies CASSIVAGLAGYEQYF.

J is TRBJ2-4 and V is TRBV30, with 7 bases identical to TRBD1. The CDR3 spans 13 residues. Trimming at V came to 2 bases and at J to 7 bases, leaving 5 bases not matched to a gene. Germline values: CDR1 GTSNPN, CDR2 SVGIG (reference sequence). The CDR3, as DNA: TGTGCCTGGAGTCGAGAGGGGGCGAACATTCAGTACTTC. Amino acid sequence: CAWSREGANIQYF.

V is TRBV5-6 and J is TRBJ2-2; D is uncertain. CDR1 SGHDT and CDR2 YYEEEE come from the germline V gene. Trimming left V 1 base short and J 0 bases short, with 10 bases between. The length of the CDR3 is 16 residues. The DNA of the CDR3 is TGTGCCAGCAGCTTGCGGTGGTTAACGAACACCGGGGAGCTGTTTTTT. Translating it yields CASSLRWLTNTGELFF.

The chain recombines TRBV20-1 with TRBJ1-4; tentatively, D is TRBD1 (6 bases). The germline CDR1 and CDR2 sequences are DFQATT and SNEGSKA (reference sequence). Trimming removed 3 bases at V and 14 bases at J, with 13 bases between. The CDR3 loop spans 11 amino acids. The CDR3 sequence: CSARSRDNLFF. The CDR3 bases are TGCAGTGCTAGGAGCCGGGACAATCTGTTTTTT.

The rearrangement uses TRBV19 and TRBJ1-5, with TRBD1 matching over 9 bases. Germline trimming cut 4 bases from V and 3 bases from J; bases unmatched to any gene: 4. This CDR3 spans 15 amino acids. Per the germline V gene, CDR1 is LNHDA and CDR2 is SQIVND (reference sequence). The CDR3 sequence: CASSKGTGYNQPQHF. The CDR3 nucleotides read TGTGCCAGTAGTAAAGGGACAGGGTACAATCAGCCCCAGCATTTT.

This rearrangement joins TRBV27 to TRBJ1-1; D is uncertain. Trimming removed 3 bases from V and 7 bases from J, with 6 bases in between. This CDR3 comprises 11 residues. CDR1 is MNHEY, CDR2 SMNVEV, per germline (reference sequence). CDR3 sequence: CASSFEGEAFF. Written as DNA, the CDR3 is TGTGCCAGCAGTTTTGAGGGTGAAGCTTTCTTT.